This T cell receptor beta chain is from a study of radiotherapy plus CTLA-4 blockade in lung cancer. Study results and limitations: Radiotherapy plus ipilimumab was followed by expansion in blood of tumor-derived TCR clones.

A word on this clone: Its cognate antigen is unknown.

Chemo-refractory metastatic non-small-cell lung cancer patients underwent focal radiation alongside CTLA-4 blockade with ipilimumab. Looked up from germline, CDR1 is MNHNS and CDR2 is SASEGT. The CDR3 consists of 13 residues. V lost 3 bases to trimming and J lost 5 bases, with 7 bases between them. Clones were sequenced by immunoSEQ multiplex PCR, and TCRdb holds only the in-frame ones, with some missing. The top ten clones hold over 15% of a sample with 56,000 or so clones, around 80% of them seen once. This TCR was recovered from a human donor with non-small cell lung cancer who had a complete response to radiotherapy plus ipilimumab. This sequence joins TRBV6-1 and TRBJ2-2, with TRBD1 as a possible D gene (5 bases). The sequencing here drew on peripheral blood, taken from a patient treated with radiotherapy plus ipilimumab. CDR3 protein: CASSETDTGELFF. The CDR3 DNA follows: TGTGCCAGCAGTGAGACAGATACCGGGGAGCTGTTTTTT.